This is a list of T cell receptor beta chains from one sample in a study of blood T cell repertoires in COVID-19. Clones were read by immunoSEQ multiplex PCR, and TCRdb kept only the in-frame ones, dropping some. The table has about 240,000 clones, roughly 86% seen once. Sequencing input: PBMCs or T cells enriched from blood (not recorded which). These receptors all stem from a woman aged 40 to 49 with acute COVID-19. Each CDR3 is given with its conserved first and last residue. The D gene is left open where the match is weak. The size entry is marked missing in some rows and otherwise reads once, few, many or a size class.

D gene,V gene,J gene,clone size,CDR3 DNA,CDR3 protein
TRBD2,TRBV6-5,TRBJ2-2,-,TGTGCCAGCAGTTACGTTAGCGGGAGAGGGGAGCTGTTTTTT,CASSYVSGRGELFF
-,TRBV19,TRBJ1-1,many,TGTGCCAGTAGTTCAGGACACACACTATCGAACACTGAAGCTTTCTTT,CASSSGHTLSNTEAFF
-,TRBV5-1,TRBJ2-3,-,TGCGCCAGCAGCATCCAGGGCACAGATACGCAGTATTTT,CASSIQGTDTQYF
TRBD2,TRBV27,TRBJ2-1,-,TGTGCCAGCAGTTTATCTACTAGCGGGAGCATGGTTGAGCAGTTCTTC,CASSLSTSGSMVEQFF
TRBD1,TRBV12-5,TRBJ2-3,-,TGTGCTAGTGGTCTCAACCCGGGACAGGGGACAGATACGCAGTATTTT,CASGLNPGQGTDTQYF
TRBD1,TRBV6-6,TRBJ2-1,-,TGTGCCAGCAGTTACGCCGGGACAGGGGTCAACAATGAGCAGTTCTTC,CASSYAGTGVNNEQFF
-,TRBV27,TRBJ1-5,-,TGTGCCAGCAGTTTAAGTAGGGTCAGGGTGGGCTCACAGCCCCAGCATTTT,CASSLSRVRVGSQPQHF
TRBD1,TRBV4-1,TRBJ1-4,few,TGCGCCAGCAGCCAAGTCTGGGACAGGGGGAAAAAACTGTTTTTT,CASSQVWDRGKKLFF
-,TRBV3-1/TRBV3-2,TRBJ2-3,-,TGTGCCAGCAGCCAAGGTGGGAGTGATACGCAGTATTTT,CASSQGGSDTQYF
-,TRBV7-2,TRBJ2-7,-,TGTGCCAGCAGCTTGAAGCGCTCCTACGAGCAGTACTTC,CASSLKRSYEQYF
TRBD2,TRBV7-8,TRBJ2-2,-,TGTGCCAGCAGCTTATGGAGACTAGCGGGAGCCCGGACCGGGGAGCTGTTTTTT,CASSLWRLAGARTGELFF
-,TRBV5-4,TRBJ1-2,-,TGTGCCAGCAGCTTTGAGACAGATACTAACTATGGCTACACCTTC,CASSFETDTNYGYTF
TRBD1,TRBV19,TRBJ1-5,-,TGTGCCAGTAAACCCGGACAGGGGACCGATAGCAATCAGCCCCAGCATTTT,CASKPGQGTDSNQPQHF
-,TRBV10-3,TRBJ1-2,-,TGTGCCATCAGTGAGTCGATGGGGACTGGCTATGGCTACACCTTC,CAISESMGTGYGYTF
-,TRBV11-3,TRBJ1-1,-,TGTGCCAGCAGCTCCAACTCGGGTCCTCTTCGTGAAGCTTTCTTT,CASSSNSGPLREAFF
-,TRBV2,TRBJ2-2,few,TGTGCCAGCAGAGAACAGGGAAGCACCGGGGAGCTGTTTTTT,CASREQGSTGELFF
TRBD2,TRBV7-9,TRBJ2-5,-,TGTGCCAGCCGCAGCTTAATATGGGTAGCGGGAGAATTAGTTGTGTGTCAAGAGACCCAGTACTTC,CASRSLIWVAGELVVCQETQYF
-,TRBV5-1,TRBJ1-1,-,TGCGCCAGCAGCTTGGACGGCACAGGGTGGGCTGAAGCTTTCTTT,CASSLDGTGWAEAFF
-,TRBV21-1,TRBJ1-2,few,TGTGCCAGTCCGAAGGGAGAAGGAAAAGGCTACACCTTC,CASPKGEGKGYTF
-,TRBV3-1/TRBV3-2,TRBJ1-6,-,TGTGCCAGCAGTCCCGAGAGCTACAATTCACCCCTCCACTTT,CASSPESYNSPLHF
-,TRBV24-1,TRBJ2-1,-,TGTGCCACCAGTGATTTCGGAGAGAATGAGCAGTTCTTC,CATSDFGENEQFF
-,TRBV5-6,TRBJ1-2,-,TGTGCCAGCAGCTTTTTAATCCAGGATCCAGGGAATGGCTACACCTTC,CASSFLIQDPGNGYTF
TRBD1,TRBV7-8,TRBJ1-2,-,TGTGCCAGCAGCTGGAACAGGGGGGCCGATGGCTACACCTTC,CASSWNRGADGYTF
-,TRBV18,TRBJ1-1,-,TGTGCCAGCTCACCACCGGACAGCAACACTGAAGCTTTCTTT,CASSPPDSNTEAFF
-,TRBV7-9,TRBJ2-1,-,TGTGCCAGCTCCCCAAGACAGAATGAGCAGTTCTTC,CASSPRQNEQFF
-,TRBV5-1,TRBJ1-4,few,TGCGCCAGCAGCTGGGGAGGCGATGAAAAACTGTTTTTT,CASSWGGDEKLFF
TRBD1,TRBV28,TRBJ2-3,-,TGTGCCAGCAGTCATGGGACAGCTAGCACAGATACGCAGTATTTT,CASSHGTASTDTQYF
-,TRBV3-1/TRBV3-2,TRBJ2-3,once,TGTGCCAGCAGCCAAGACTATACGCAGTATTTT,CASSQDYTQYF
TRBD1,TRBV9,TRBJ1-2,-,TGTGCCAGCAGCGTAGATCCCCCCGCAGGGGGTTACGGCTACACCTTC,CASSVDPPAGGYGYTF
TRBD2,TRBV27,TRBJ2-7,-,TGTGCCAGCAGTTTCTCAGCGGGAGTCGTTTACGAGCAGTACTTC,CASSFSAGVVYEQYF
-,TRBV7-9,TRBJ1-1,once,TGTGCCAGCAGTACAGACCCTTATGAAGCTTTCTTT,CASSTDPYEAFF
-,TRBV3-1/TRBV3-2,TRBJ2-5,-,TGTGCCAGCACCCTAGCTGAGACCCAGTACTTC,CASTLAETQYF
TRBD1,TRBV2,TRBJ1-2,few,TGTGCCAGCAGTCCGGGACAGGGGATTGAAGGCTACACCTTC,CASSPGQGIEGYTF
-,TRBV13,TRBJ1-1,-,TGTGCCAGCAGCTTAGACTGGAACACTGAAGCTTTCTTT,CASSLDWNTEAFF
TRBD1,TRBV30,TRBJ2-1,-,TGTGCCTGGAACCGGGACAGGGGCTTCGGCTCCTACAATGAGCAGTTCTTC,CAWNRDRGFGSYNEQFF
-,TRBV9,TRBJ1-4,-,TGTGCCAGCAGCGTCGGTACAGCAGGCATCGAAAAACTGTTTTTT,CASSVGTAGIEKLFF
TRBD1,TRBV5-1,TRBJ2-7,-,TGCGCCAGCAGCTTGGCCGCGGAGACAGGGCCGGGATACGAGCAGTACTTC,CASSLAAETGPGYEQYF
-,TRBV19,TRBJ1-1,-,TGTGCCAGTAAGGGTGACAGGAACACTGAAGCTTTCTTT,CASKGDRNTEAFF
-,TRBV10-1,TRBJ2-5,-,TGCGCCAGCAGTGATGGAGGGTACCAAGAGACCCAGTACTTC,CASSDGGYQETQYF
-,TRBV11-2,TRBJ2-6,-,TGTGCCAGCAGCTTAGCGCGGGGGGCCAACGTCCTGACTTTC,CASSLARGANVLTF
-,TRBV19,TRBJ1-4,-,TGTGCCAGTAGTATGGGCCTAAACCTATATCGGACAGCAACTAATGAAAAACTGTTTTTT,CASSMGLNLYRTATNEKLFF
-,TRBV20-1,TRBJ2-5,-,TGCAGCATCGGGTCGGGGGAGACCCAGTACTTC,CSIGSGETQYF
-,TRBV4-1,TRBJ1-3,-,TGCGCCAGCAGCCAAGCGGGAACTGGAAACACCATATATTTT,CASSQAGTGNTIYF
TRBD2,TRBV2,TRBJ2-2,-,TGTGCCAGCAGTGAAGCATCCCTAGCGGGAGTTACGACCGGGGAGCTGTTTTTT,CASSEASLAGVTTGELFF
TRBD1,TRBV4-1,TRBJ1-5,-,TGCGCCAGCAGCCTCTCGTTCACTAGGGGGCCTGATCAGCCCCAGCATTTT,CASSLSFTRGPDQPQHF
-,TRBV7-2,TRBJ2-7,-,TGTGCCAGCAGCCCCTTTACCTCTATAGCCTCCGAGCAGTACTTC,CASSPFTSIASEQYF
-,TRBV19,TRBJ1-6,-,TGTGCCAGTTCAAGGAGGGCAAGGGCCTTAGCGGATAATTCACCCCTCCACTTT,CASSRRARALADNSPLHF
-,TRBV7-9,TRBJ1-2,-,TGTGCCAGCAGCTTAGCGTCCGGGGAGTATGGCTACACCTTC,CASSLASGEYGYTF
-,TRBV7-9,TRBJ2-5,-,TGTGCCAGCAGCTTAGGCGGCAGGGTTTTCGAGACCCAGTACTTC,CASSLGGRVFETQYF
TRBD2,TRBV5-5,TRBJ2-3,-,TGTGCCAGCAGCTTGATGGTAGCGGGAGTCGATACGCAGTATTTT,CASSLMVAGVDTQYF
-,TRBV7-2,TRBJ2-7,-,TGTGCCAGCAGCACCCAAACACAAGATTACGAGCAGTACTTC,CASSTQTQDYEQYF
-,TRBV7-2,TRBJ2-3,-,TGTGCCAGCAGCTTGCGCCTAGCCACAGATACGCAGTATTTT,CASSLRLATDTQYF
TRBD1,TRBV13,TRBJ1-6,once,TGTGCCAGCAGCTTAGGCCGGCAGGGGGGAAGTAATTCACCCCTCCACTTT,CASSLGRQGGSNSPLHF
-,TRBV12-3/TRBV12-4,TRBJ2-2,-,TGTGCCAGCAGGCGGACTCAGGCCGGGGAGCTGTTTTTT,CASRRTQAGELFF
-,TRBV6-5,TRBJ1-3,-,TGTGCCAGTGCGCCTCAGCGCGGGGACACCATATATTTT,CASAPQRGDTIYF
TRBD2,TRBV3-1/TRBV3-2,TRBJ2-1,-,TGTGCCAGCAGCCAAGTGGGGGGAATTAGCGGGTACAATGAGCAGTTCTTC,CASSQVGGISGYNEQFF
TRBD1,TRBV4-1,TRBJ2-7,-,TGCGCCAGCAGCCAGACCGGGACAGAAGCCTACGAGCAGTACTTC,CASSQTGTEAYEQYF